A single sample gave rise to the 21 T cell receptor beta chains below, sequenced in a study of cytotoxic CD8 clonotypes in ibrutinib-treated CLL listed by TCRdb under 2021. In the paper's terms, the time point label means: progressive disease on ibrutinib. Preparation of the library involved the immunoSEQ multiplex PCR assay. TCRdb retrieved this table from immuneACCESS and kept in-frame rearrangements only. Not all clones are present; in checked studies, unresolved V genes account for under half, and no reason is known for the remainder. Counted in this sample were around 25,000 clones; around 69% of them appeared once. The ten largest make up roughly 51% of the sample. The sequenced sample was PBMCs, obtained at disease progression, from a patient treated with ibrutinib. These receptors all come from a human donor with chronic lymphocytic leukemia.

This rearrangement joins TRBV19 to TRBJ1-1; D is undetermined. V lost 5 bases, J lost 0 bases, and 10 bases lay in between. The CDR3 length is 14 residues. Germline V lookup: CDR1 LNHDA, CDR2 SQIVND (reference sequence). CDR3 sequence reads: CASSWASMNTEAFF. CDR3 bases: TGTGCCAGTAGTTGGGCCAGCATGAACACTGAAGCTTTCTTT.

CDR3 coding DNA: TGTGCCAGCAGCTTCCAGGGGCCCAATCAGCCCCAGCATTTT. This translates into CASSFQGPNQPQHF. V and J are TRBV5-6 and TRBJ1-5, with D possibly TRBD1 on 6 matching bases. CDR1 and CDR2 from the germline V gene are SGHDT and YYEEEE. The CDR3 has 14 amino acids. Trimming pared 2 bases from V and 3 bases from J, leaving 9 bases between. The variable domain in full, with the rest retrieved from reference TRBV5-6 and TRBJ1-5, is DAGVTQSPTHLIKTRGQQVTLRCSPKSGHDTVSWYQQALGQGPQFIFQYYEEEERQRGNFPDRFSGHQFPNYSSELNVNALLLGDSALYLCASSFQGPNQPQHFGDGTRLSIL.

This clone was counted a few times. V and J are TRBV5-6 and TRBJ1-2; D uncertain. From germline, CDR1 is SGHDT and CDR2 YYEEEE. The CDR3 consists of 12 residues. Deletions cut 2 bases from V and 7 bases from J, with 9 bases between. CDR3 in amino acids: CASSLGGFGYTF. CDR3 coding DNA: TGTGCCAGCAGCTTAGGAGGGTTTGGCTACACCTTC.

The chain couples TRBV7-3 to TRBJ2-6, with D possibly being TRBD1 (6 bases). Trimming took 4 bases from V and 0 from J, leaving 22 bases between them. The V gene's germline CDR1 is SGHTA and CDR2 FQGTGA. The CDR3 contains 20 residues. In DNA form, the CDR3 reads TGTGCCAGCAGCTCCACGCCGCCGGGACACCTGAGCTCTGGGGCCAACGTCCTGACTTTC. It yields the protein CASSSTPPGHLSSGANVLTF.

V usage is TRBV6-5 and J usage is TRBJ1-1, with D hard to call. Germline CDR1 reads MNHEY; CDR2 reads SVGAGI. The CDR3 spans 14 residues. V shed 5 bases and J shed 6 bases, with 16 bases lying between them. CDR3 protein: CASSTPLRGSEAFF. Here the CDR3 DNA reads TGTGCCAGCAGTACCCCCCTGAGAGGGTCTGAAGCTTTCTTT.

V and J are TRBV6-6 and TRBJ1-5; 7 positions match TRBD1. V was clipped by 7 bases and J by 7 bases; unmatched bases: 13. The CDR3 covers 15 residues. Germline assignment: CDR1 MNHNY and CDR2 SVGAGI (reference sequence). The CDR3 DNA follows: TGTGCCAGCAACATCTCCCCGAGACAGGGCCAGCCCCAGCATTTT. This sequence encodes CASNISPRQGQPQHF.

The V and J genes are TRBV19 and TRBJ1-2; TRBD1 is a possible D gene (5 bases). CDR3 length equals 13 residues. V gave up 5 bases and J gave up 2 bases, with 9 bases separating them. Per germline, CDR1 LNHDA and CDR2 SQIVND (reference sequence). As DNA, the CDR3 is TGTGCCAGTAGTGTCGGGACCAACTATGGCTACACCTTC. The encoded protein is CASSVGTNYGYTF.

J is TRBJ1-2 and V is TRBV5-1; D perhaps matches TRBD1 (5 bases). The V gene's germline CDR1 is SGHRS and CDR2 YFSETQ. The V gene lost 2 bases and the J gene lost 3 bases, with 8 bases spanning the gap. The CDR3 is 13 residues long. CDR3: CASSFGGDYGYTF. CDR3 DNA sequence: TGCGCCAGCAGCTTTGGGGGGGACTATGGCTACACCTTC. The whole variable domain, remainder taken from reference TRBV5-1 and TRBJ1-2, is KAGVTQTPRYLIKTRGQQVTLSCSPISGHRSVSWYQQTPGQGLQFLFEYFSETQRNKGNFPGRFSGRQFSNSRSEMNVSTLELGDSALYLCASSFGGDYGYTFGSGTRLTVV.

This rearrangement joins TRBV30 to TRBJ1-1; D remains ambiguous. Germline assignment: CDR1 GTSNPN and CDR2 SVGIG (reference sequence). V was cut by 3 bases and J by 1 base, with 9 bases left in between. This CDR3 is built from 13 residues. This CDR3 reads CAWRYSKNTEAFF. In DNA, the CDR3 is TGTGCCTGGAGGTACAGCAAGAACACTGAAGCTTTCTTT. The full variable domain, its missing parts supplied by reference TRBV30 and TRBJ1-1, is SQTIHQWPATLVQPVGSPLSLECTVEGTSNPNLYWYRQAAGRGLQLLFYSVGIGQISSEVPQNLSASRPQDRQFILSSKKLLLSDSGFYLCAWRYSKNTEAFFGQGTRLTVV.

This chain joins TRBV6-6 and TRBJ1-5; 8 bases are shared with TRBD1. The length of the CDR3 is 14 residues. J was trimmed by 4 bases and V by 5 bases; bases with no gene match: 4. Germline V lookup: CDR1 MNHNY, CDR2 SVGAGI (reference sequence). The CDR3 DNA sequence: TGTGCCAGCAGTGGACAGGGCGGGAATCAGCCCCAGCATTTT. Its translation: CASSGQGGNQPQHF.

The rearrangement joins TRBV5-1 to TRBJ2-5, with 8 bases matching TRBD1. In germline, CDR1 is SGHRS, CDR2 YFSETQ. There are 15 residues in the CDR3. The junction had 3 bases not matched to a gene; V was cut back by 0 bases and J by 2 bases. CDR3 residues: CASSLGGTGQETQYF. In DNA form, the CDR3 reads TGCGCCAGCAGCTTGGGCGGGACAGGACAAGAGACCCAGTACTTC. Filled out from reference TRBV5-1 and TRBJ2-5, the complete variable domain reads KAGVTQTPRYLIKTRGQQVTLSCSPISGHRSVSWYQQTPGQGLQFLFEYFSETQRNKGNFPGRFSGRQFSNSRSEMNVSTLELGDSALYLCASSLGGTGQETQYFGPGTRLLVL.

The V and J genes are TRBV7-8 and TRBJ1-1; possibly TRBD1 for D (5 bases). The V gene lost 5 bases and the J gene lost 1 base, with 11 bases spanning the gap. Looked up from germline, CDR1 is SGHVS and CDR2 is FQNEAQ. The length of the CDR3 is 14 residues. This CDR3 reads CASSPGTANTEAFF. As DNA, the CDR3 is TGTGCCAGCAGCCCAGGGACGGCGAACACTGAAGCTTTCTTT.

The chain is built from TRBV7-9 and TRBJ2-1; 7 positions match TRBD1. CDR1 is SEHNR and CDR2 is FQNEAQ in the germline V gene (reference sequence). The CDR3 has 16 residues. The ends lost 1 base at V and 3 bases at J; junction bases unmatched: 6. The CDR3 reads CASSLVRGQFYNEQFF. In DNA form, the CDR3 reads TGTGCCAGCAGCTTAGTTCGGGGACAGTTCTACAATGAGCAGTTCTTC. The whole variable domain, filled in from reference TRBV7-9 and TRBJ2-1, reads DTGVSQNPRHKITKRGQNVTFRCDPISEHNRLYWYRQTLGQGPEFLTYFQNEAQLEKSRLLSDRFSAERPKGSFSTLEIQRTEQGDSAMYLCASSLVRGQFYNEQFFGPGTRLTVL.

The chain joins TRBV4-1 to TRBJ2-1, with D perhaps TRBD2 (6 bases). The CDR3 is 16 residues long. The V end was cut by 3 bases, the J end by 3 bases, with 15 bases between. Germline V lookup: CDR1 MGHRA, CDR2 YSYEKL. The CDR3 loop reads CASSHGWLASYNEQFF. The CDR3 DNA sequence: TGCGCCAGCAGCCACGGTTGGCTAGCGAGCTACAATGAGCAGTTCTTC.

The CDR3 region has the DNA TGTGCCAGTAGTCTCTTAGCGGGGGGCCGCTACAATGAGCAGTTCTTC. This translates into CASSLLAGGRYNEQFF. The V and J genes are TRBV19 and TRBJ2-1; 10 positions match TRBD2. This CDR3 region has 16 residues. Trimming cost V 5 bases and J 3 bases; bases outside gene matches: 7. The germline V gene encodes CDR1 LNHDA and CDR2 SQIVND (reference sequence).

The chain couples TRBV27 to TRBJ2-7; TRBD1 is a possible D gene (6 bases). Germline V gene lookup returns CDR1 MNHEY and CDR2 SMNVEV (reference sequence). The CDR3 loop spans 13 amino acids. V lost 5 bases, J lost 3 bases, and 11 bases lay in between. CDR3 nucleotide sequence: TGTGCCAGCAGTCCGGGACACGGCTACGAGCAGTACTTC. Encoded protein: CASSPGHGYEQYF.

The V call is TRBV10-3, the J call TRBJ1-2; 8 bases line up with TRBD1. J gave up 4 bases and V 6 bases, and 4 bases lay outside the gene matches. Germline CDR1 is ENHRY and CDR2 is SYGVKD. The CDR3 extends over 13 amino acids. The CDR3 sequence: CAISGDRGYGYTF. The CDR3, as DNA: TGTGCCATCAGCGGAGACAGGGGCTATGGCTACACCTTC.

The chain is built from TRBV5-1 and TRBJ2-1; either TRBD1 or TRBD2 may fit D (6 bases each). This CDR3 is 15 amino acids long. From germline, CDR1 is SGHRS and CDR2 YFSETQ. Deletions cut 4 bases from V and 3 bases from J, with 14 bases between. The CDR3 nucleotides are TGCGCCAGCAGCGGAGGGGACAAATACTACAATGAGCAGTTCTTC. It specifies CASSGGDKYYNEQFF.

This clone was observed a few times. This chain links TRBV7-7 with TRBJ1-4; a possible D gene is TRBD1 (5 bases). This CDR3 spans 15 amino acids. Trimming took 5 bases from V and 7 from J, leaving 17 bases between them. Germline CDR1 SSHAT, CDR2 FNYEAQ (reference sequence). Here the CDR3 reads CASSKTDNYGEKLFF. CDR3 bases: TGTGCCAGCAGCAAGACAGACAACTATGGTGAAAAACTGTTTTTT. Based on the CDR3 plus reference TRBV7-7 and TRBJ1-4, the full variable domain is GAGVSQSPRYKVTKRGQDVTLRCDPISSHATLYWYQQALGQGPEFLTYFNYEAQPDKSGLPSDRFSAERPEGSISTLTIQRTEQRDSAMYRCASSKTDNYGEKLFFGSGTQLSVL.

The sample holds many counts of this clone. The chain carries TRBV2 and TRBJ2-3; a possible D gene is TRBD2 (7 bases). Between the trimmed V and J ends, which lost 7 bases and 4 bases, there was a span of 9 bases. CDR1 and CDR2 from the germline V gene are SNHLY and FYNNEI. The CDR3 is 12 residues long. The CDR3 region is CASTGGSDTQYF. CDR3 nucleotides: TGTGCCAGCACGGGGGGCTCAGATACGCAGTATTTT.

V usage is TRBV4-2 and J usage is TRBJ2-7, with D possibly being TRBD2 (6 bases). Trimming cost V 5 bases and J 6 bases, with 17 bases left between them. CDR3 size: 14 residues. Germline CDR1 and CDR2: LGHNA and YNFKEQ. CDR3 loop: CASSIRDSEREQYF. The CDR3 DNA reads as TGTGCCAGCAGCATCCGGGACTCGGAGCGCGAGCAGTACTTC.